This entry concerns a single TCR beta chain. The data stem from a study of blood T cell repertoires in COVID-19. Overall study context: Donors in the United States, Italy and Spain gave samples during acute or convalescent COVID-19. PBMCs, B-cell-depleted T cells, or T cells provided the cDNA or gDNA that made up the material.

The germline gives CDR1 SGHNT, CDR2 YYREEE (reference sequence). CDR3 size: 12 residues. The ends were cut back, 2 bases at V and 3 bases at J, with 4 bases in the middle. As originally analysed: Amplified reference gene primers provided the basis for estimating nucleated cell counts. Using immunoSEQ multiplex PCR, the repertoire was profiled, and TCRdb retains in-frame clones only, with some absent. The DNA was the basis for D and trimming; V, J and clone size are from that table. The data show 110,000 or so clones, 87% seen once. The receptor comes from a human donor in a cohort sampled during active COVID-19. The rearrangement joins TRBV5-4 to TRBJ2-3, with D unresolved. The material sequenced was peripheral blood. The CDR3 spells CASSLLTDTQYF. CDR3 in DNA: TGTGCCAGCAGCTTACTTACAGATACGCAGTATTTT.